This TCR beta chain was captured by sequencing in a study of blood T cells in healthy people across ages. Study-wide context: About one barcoded beta molecule per two T cells was captured by template switching.

A second roughly 6 to 12 cycle PCR used barcoded and J-beta primers. Carrying 12 random nucleotides, a template-switch adaptor labeled each individual cDNA molecule. TCRdb reprocessed the 5' RACE reads via MiXCR and lists one record per CDR3 protein. The repertoire holds hundreds of thousands of distinct CDR3 sequences, under 25% seen once, with approximately 3.6% in the top ten. Study-wide results and caveats: Donors of long life had a larger count of naive CD4+ cells and greater diversity than aged donors. Those diversity estimates obtained from one million T cells were thought to be underestimates.

In the case of this clonotype: Its antigen is not identified.

The CDR3 covers 13 residues. Germline V gene sequence: CDR1 DFQATT, CDR2 SNEGSKA (reference sequence). V was clipped by 1 base and J by 6 bases, with 13 bases between them. The receptor's source is a man aged 65-85 years in good health. The source material was blood. The genes are TRBV20-1 and TRBJ2-7, with a tentative D call TRBD1 (5 bases). CDR3 in DNA: TGCAGTGCTAGAGCCGCGGACATGGCCGAGCAGTACTTC. As protein: CSARAADMAEQYF.